The clone carrying this TCR beta chain was seen many times. Its antigen is unknown. Trimming stripped 5 bases from V and 1 base from J, with 12 bases between. Germline loops: CDR1 SGHNT, CDR2 YYREEE (reference sequence). The length of the CDR3 is 14 residues. These data originate in a study of tumor-infiltrating lymphocytes in primary liver carcinoma. Study observations and caveats: Tumor region pairs overlapped more than did tumor-adjacent and tumor-blood pairs.

TCR beta cDNA came from roughly 550 ng total RNA, primed with a constant-region primer. ARM-PCR was slightly modified, and three nested multiplex PCR rounds with it gave rise to the TCR beta libraries. Researchers ran the first two PCR rounds for 9 to 10 cycles each with TRBV1-TRBV30 forward primers and a C-beta reverse primer. In TCRdb, the multiplex PCR reads were re-called with MiXCR into one record per CDR3 protein. The sample lists nearly 200,000 distinct CDR3 sequences, around three fifths occurring once. Unsorted whole blood supplied the blood RNA, and germline DNA was isolated too. The specimen sequenced was peripheral blood. The receptor was derived from a woman aged 55 to 70 with primary liver carcinoma and hepatitis B virus infection. This chain joins TRBV5-4 and TRBJ2-5; D gene unclear. The DNA of the CDR3 is TGTGCCAGCAGTGCCGACGGCTCCCAAGAGACCCAGTACTTC. Its translation: CASSADGSQETQYF.